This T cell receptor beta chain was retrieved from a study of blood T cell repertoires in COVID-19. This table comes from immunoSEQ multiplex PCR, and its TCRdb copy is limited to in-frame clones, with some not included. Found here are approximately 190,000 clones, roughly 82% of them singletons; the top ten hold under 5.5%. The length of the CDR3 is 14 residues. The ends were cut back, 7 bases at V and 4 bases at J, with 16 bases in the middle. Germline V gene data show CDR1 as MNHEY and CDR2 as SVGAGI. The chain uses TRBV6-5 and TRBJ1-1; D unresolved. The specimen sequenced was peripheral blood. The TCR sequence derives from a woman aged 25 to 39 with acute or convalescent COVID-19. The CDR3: CASTPPRVVTEAFF. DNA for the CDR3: TGTGCCAGCACACCCCCGAGGGTCGTCACTGAAGCTTTCTTT.